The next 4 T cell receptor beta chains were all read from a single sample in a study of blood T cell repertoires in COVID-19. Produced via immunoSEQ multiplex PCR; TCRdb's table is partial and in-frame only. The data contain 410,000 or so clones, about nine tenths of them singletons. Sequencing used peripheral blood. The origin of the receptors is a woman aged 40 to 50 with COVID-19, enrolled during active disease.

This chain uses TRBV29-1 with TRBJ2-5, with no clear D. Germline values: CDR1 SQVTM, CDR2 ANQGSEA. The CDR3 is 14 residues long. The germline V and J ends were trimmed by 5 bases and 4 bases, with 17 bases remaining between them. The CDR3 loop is CSVLVPARGETQYF. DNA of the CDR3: TGCAGCGTTTTGGTGCCCGCGCGAGGAGAGACCCAGTACTTC. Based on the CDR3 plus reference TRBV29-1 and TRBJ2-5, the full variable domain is SAVISQKPSRDICQRGTSLTIQCQVDSQVTMMFWYRQQPGQSLTLIATANQGSEATYESGFVIDKFPISRPNLTFSTLTVSNMSPEDSSIYLCSVLVPARGETQYFGPGTRLLVL.

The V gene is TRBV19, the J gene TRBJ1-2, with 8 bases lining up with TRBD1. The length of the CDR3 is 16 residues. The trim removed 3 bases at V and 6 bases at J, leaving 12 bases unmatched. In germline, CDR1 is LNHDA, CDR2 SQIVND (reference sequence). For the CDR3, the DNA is TGTGCCAGTAGTATTGTTCCGGGACAGGTTTCGGATGGCTACACCTTC. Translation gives CASSIVPGQVSDGYTF.

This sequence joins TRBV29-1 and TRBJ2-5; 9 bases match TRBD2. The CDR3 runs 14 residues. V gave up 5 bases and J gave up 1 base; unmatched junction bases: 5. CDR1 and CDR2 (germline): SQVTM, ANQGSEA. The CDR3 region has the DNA TGCAGCGTTTCTAGCGGGGCCCGCCAAGAGACCCAGTACTTC. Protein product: CSVSSGARQETQYF.

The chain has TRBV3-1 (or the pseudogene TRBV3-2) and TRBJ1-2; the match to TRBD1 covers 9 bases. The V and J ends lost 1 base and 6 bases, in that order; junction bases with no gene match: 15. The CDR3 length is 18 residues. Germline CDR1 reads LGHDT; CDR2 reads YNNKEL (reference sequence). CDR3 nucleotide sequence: TGTGCCAGCAGCCAAGTGGGGGGACAGGGCTTCCTTTACCATGGCTACACCTTC. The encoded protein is CASSQVGGQGFLYHGYTF.